This TCR beta chain is drawn from a study of T-cell reconstitution after alpha-beta-depleted transplantation in children. V trimming: 6 bases; J trimming: 8 bases; junction bases outside the gene matches: 12. The CDR3 sequence is 15 residues long. Unique molecular identifiers were used to barcode this TCRbeta library. From the PCR reads, TCRdb called clonotypes with MiXCR, one entry per CDR3 protein. This table has some 340,000 distinct CDR3 sequences, 9% to 12% appearing once. This clonotype was counted many times. The gene calls are TRBV12-3 or TRBV12-4 and TRBJ1-4; 7 bases are shared with TRBD1. The sample in question was PBMCs from the stem cell graft donor, obtained from the stem cell graft. The source of this sequence is a human donor who donated a stem cell graft to a child with acute lymphoblastic leukemia. As DNA, the CDR3 is TGTGCCAGCAGCCAGACCGGGACAGAAGACGAAAAACTGTTTTTT. Protein product: CASSQTGTEDEKLFF.